The present TCR beta chain was sequenced within a study of blood T cell repertoires in COVID-19. Study-wide background: PBMCs, B-cell-depleted T cells, or T cells were the source of the cDNA or gDNA that made up the material.

In the authors' workflow: Estimated nucleated cell counts came from reference gene primer amplification. TCRdb's copy holds only in-frame clones and misses some; the assay was immunoSEQ multiplex PCR. From that table come the V and J calls and clone size; the DNA was used to work out D and trimming. The data show around 100,000 clones, 87% seen once. From germline, CDR1 is SGDLS and CDR2 YYNGEE. The CDR3 loop spans 16 amino acids. Between the trimmed V and J ends, which lost 4 bases and 1 base, there was a span of 12 bases. This clone was detected once. V usage is TRBV9 and J usage is TRBJ2-6; D is ambiguous. Material for sequencing was peripheral blood. The TCR comes from a human donor in a cohort sampled during active COVID-19. CDR3 amino acids: CASSSSLVSGANVLTF. DNA of the CDR3: TGTGCCAGCAGCTCCTCTTTAGTTTCTGGGGCCAACGTCCTGACTTTC. The complete variable domain, with remaining parts taken from reference TRBV9 and TRBJ2-6, reads DSGVTQTPKHLITATGQRVTLRCSPRSGDLSVYWYQQSLDQGLQFLIQYYNGEERAKGNILERFSAQQFPDLHSELNLSSLELGDSALYFCASSSSLVSGANVLTFGAGSRLTVL.